This T cell receptor (beta chain) was identified in a study of blood T cell repertoires in COVID-19. Method: immunoSEQ multiplex PCR; TCRdb's copy keeps in-frame clones and lacks some. Here the sample spans 200,000 to 250,000 clones, around 88% being singletons. V lost 7 bases, J lost 5 bases, and 17 bases lay in between. The germline CDR1 and CDR2 sequences are LNHDA and SQIVND (reference sequence). The CDR3 loop spans 14 amino acids. This clonotype was obtained from a woman between 45 and 60 years old with acute COVID-19. The chain combines TRBV19 with TRBJ1-2; D remains ambiguous. Sequencing used PBMCs or T cells enriched from blood (not recorded which). CDR3 sequence: CASTLGRGEYGYTF. The CDR3 nucleotides are TGTGCCAGTACACTTGGGCGTGGTGAATATGGCTACACCTTC.